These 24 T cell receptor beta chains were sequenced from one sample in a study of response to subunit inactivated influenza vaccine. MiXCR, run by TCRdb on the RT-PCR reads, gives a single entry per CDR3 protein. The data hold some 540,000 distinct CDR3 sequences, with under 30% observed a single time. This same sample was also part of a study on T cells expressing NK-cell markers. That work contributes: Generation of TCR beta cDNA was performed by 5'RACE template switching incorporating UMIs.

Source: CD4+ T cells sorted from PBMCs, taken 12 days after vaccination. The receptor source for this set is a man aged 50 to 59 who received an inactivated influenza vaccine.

Here the CDR3 reads CASSSGPGQGPGTQYF. In DNA, the CDR3 is TGTGCCAGCAGCTCTGGCCCGGGACAGGGGCCCGGGACCCAGTACTTC. The chain recombines TRBV7-2 with TRBJ2-5; the match to TRBD1 covers 10 bases. This CDR3 contains 16 residues. Germline values: CDR1 SGHTA, CDR2 FQGNSA. Trimming removed 4 bases from V and 7 bases from J; junction bases left unmatched: 12.

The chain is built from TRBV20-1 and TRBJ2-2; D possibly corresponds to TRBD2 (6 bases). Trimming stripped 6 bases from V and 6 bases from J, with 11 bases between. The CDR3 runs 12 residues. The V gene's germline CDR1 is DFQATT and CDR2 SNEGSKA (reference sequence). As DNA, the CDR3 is TGCAGTGCCTTAAAGCGGGCCGGGGAGCTGTTTTTT. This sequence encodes CSALKRAGELFF.

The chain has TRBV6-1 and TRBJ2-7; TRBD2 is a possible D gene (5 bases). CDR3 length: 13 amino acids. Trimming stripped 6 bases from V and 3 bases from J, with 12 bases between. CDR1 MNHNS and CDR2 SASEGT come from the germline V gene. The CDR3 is CASSSPGNYEQYF. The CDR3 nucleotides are TGTGCCAGCAGCTCTCCGGGGAACTACGAGCAGTACTTC.

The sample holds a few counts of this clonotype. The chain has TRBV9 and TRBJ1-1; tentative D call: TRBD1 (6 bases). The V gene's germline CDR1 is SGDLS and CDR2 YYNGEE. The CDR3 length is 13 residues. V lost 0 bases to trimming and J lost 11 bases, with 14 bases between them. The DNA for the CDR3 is TGTGCCAGCAGCGTAGGGGCGGAACAGGGTGCTTTCTTT. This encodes CASSVGAEQGAFF.

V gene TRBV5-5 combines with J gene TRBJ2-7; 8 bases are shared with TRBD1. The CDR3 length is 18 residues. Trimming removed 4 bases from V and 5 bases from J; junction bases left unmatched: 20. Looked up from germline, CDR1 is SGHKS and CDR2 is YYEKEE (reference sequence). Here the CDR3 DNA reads TGTGCCAGCAGCGCGAAAGATGAGGACAGGGCCTATACCCACGAGCAGTACTTC. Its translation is CASSAKDEDRAYTHEQYF.

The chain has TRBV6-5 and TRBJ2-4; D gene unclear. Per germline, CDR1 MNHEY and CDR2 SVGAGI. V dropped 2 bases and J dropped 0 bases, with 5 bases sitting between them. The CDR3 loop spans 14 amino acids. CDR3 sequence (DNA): TGTGCCAGCAGTTACGAGGTAGCCAAAAACATTCAGTACTTC. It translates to CASSYEVAKNIQYF.

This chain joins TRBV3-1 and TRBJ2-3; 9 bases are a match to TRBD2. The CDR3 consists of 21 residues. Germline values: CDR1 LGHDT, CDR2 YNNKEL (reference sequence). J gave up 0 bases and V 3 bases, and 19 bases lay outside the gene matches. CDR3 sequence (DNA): TGTGCCAGCAGCCAGTACACAACATCTAGCGGGACTATATCTAGCACAGATACGCAGTATTTT. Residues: CASSQYTTSSGTISSTDTQYF.

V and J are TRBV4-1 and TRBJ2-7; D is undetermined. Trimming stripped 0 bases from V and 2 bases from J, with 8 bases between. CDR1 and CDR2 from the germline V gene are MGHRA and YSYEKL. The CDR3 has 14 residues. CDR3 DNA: TGCGCCAGCAGCCAAGATTACCAGGCCTACGAGCAGTACTTC. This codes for CASSQDYQAYEQYF.

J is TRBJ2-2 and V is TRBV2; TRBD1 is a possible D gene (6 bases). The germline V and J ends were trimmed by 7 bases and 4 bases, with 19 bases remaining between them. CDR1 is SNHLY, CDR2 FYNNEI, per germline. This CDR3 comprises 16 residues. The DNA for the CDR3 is TGTGCCAGCACCGTTCTTGGGGGCGTCGGCACCGGGGAGCTGTTTTTT. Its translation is CASTVLGGVGTGELFF.

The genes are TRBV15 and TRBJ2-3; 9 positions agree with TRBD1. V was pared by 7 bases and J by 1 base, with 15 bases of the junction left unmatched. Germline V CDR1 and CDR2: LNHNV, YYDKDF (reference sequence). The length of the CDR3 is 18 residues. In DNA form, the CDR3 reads TGTGCCACCAACGCTCCGGGACAGGGAGAATACCGCACAGATACGCAGTATTTT. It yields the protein CATNAPGQGEYRTDTQYF.

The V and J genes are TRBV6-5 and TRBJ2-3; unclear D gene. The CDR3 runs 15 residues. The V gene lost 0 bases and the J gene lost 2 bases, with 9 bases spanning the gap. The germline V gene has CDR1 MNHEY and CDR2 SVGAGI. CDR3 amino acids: CASSYSLSPTDTQYF. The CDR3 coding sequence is TGTGCCAGCAGTTACTCTCTGTCCCCCACAGATACGCAGTATTTT.

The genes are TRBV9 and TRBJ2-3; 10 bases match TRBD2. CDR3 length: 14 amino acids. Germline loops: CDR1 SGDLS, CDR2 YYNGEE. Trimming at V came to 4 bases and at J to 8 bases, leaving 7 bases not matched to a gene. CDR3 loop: CASSRTSGGPTQYF. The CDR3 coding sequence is TGTGCCAGCAGCAGGACTAGCGGTGGCCCTACGCAGTATTTT.

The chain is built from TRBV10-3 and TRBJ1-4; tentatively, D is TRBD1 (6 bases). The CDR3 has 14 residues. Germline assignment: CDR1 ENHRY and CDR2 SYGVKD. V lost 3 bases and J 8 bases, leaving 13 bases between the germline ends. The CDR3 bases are TGTGCCATCAGTGACGGTGGGGGCGGGGAAAAACTGTTTTTT. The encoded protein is CAISDGGGGEKLFF.

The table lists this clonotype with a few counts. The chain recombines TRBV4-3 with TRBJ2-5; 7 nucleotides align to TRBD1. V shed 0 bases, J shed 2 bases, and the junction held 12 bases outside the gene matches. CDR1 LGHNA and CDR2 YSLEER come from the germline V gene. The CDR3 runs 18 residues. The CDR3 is CASSQEVIGTGDQETQYF. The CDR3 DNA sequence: TGCGCCAGCAGCCAAGAAGTTATTGGAACAGGGGATCAAGAGACCCAGTACTTC.

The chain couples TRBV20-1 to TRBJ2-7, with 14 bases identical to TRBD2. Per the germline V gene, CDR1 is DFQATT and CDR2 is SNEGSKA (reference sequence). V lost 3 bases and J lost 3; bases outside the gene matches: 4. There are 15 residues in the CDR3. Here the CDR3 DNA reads TGCAGTGCTAGGGGGGGACTAGCGGGAGTCTACGAGCAGTACTTC. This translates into CSARGGLAGVYEQYF.

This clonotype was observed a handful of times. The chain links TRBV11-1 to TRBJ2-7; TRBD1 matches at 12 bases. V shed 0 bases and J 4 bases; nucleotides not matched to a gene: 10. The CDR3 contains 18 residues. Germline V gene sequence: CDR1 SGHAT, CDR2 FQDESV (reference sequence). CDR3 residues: CASSLAWGQGAHRYEQYF. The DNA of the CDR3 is TGTGCCAGCAGCTTAGCGTGGGGACAGGGGGCGCATCGGTACGAGCAGTACTTC.

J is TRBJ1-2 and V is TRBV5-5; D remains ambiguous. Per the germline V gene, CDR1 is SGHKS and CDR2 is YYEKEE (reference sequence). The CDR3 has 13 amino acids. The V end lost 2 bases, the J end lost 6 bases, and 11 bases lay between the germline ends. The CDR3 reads CASSFLGRNGYTF. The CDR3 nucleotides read TGTGCCAGCAGCTTTCTCGGGCGGAATGGCTACACCTTC.

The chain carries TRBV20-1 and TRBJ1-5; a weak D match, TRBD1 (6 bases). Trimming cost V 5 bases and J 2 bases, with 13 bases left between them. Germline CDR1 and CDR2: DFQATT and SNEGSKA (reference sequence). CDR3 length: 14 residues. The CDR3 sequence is CSASGVTGNQPQHF. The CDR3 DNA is TGCAGTGCTTCAGGGGTAACGGGCAATCAGCCCCAGCATTTT.

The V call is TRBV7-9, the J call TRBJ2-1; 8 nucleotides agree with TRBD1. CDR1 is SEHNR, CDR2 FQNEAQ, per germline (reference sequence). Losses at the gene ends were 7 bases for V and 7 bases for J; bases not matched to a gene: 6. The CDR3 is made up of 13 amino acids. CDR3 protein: CASKQGAGNEQFF. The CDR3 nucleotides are TGTGCCAGCAAGCAGGGGGCTGGGAATGAGCAGTTCTTC.

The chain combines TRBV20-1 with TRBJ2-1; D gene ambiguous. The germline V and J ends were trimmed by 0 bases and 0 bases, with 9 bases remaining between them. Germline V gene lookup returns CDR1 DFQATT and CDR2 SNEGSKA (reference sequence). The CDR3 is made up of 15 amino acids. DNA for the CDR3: TGCAGTGCTAGAGACTTAGGCCTCTCCTACAATGAGCAGTTCTTC. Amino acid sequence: CSARDLGLSYNEQFF.

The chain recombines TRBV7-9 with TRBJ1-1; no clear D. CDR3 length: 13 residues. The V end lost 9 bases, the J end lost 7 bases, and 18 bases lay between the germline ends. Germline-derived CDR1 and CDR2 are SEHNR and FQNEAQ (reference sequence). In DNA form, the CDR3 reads TGTGCCAGTTCTATCACTCAACTAGATGAAGCTTTCTTT. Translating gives CASSITQLDEAFF.

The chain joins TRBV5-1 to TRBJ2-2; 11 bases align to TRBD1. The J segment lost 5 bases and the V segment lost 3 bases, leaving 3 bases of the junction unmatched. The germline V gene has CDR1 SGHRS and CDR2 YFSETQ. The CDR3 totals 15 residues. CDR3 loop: CASSWTGGRTGELFF. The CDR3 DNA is TGCGCCAGCAGCTGGACAGGGGGCCGTACCGGGGAGCTGTTTTTT. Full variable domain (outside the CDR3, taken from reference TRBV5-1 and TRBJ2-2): KAGVTQTPRYLIKTRGQQVTLSCSPISGHRSVSWYQQTPGQGLQFLFEYFSETQRNKGNFPGRFSGRQFSNSRSEMNVSTLELGDSALYLCASSWTGGRTGELFFGEGSRLTVL.

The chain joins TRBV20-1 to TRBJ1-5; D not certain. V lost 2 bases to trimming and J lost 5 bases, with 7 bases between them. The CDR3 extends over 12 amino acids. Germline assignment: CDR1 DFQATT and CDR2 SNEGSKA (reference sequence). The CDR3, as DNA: TGCAGTGCTAGACAAGCCGATCAGCCCCAGCATTTT. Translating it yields CSARQADQPQHF.

The CDR3 region is CASSFFMGTQYF. CDR3 nucleotides: TGTGCCAGCAGCTTCTTTATGGGGACCCAGTACTTC. V gene TRBV5-8 combines with J gene TRBJ2-5; D not resolved. Germline V lookup: CDR1 SGHTS, CDR2 YDEGEE. V gave up 2 bases and J gave up 7 bases, with 9 bases separating them. The CDR3 has 12 residues.